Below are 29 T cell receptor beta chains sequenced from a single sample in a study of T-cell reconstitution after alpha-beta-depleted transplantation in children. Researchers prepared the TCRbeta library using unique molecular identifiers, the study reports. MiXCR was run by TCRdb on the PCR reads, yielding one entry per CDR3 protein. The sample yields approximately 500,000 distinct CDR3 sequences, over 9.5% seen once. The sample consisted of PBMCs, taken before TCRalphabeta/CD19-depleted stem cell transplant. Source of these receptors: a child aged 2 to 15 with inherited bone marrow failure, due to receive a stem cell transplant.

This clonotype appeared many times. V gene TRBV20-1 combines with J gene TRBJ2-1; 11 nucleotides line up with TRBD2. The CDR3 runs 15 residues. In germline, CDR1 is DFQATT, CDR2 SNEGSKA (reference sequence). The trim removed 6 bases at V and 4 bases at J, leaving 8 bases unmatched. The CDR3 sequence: CSASEGLADYNEQFF. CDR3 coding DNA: TGCAGTGCCTCCGAGGGACTAGCGGATTACAATGAGCAGTTCTTC.

CDR3: CSVEDPRMGAKETQYF. CDR3 DNA: TGCAGCGTTGAAGATCCTAGGATGGGCGCCAAAGAGACCCAGTACTTC. This chain links TRBV29-1 with TRBJ2-5; D not resolved. CDR1 and CDR2 from the germline V gene are SQVTM and ANQGSEA. V was cut by 0 bases and J by 3 bases, with 17 bases left in between. There are 16 residues in the CDR3.

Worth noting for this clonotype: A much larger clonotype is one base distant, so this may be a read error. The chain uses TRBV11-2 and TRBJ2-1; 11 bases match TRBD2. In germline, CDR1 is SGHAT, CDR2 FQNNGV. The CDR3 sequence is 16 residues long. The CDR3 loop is CAGSPRTSGLYNEQFF. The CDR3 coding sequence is TGTGCCGGCAGCCCCCGGACTAGCGGGCTTTACAATGAGCAGTTCTTC. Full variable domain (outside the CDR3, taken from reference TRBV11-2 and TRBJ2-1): EAGVAQSPRYKIIEKRQSVAFWCNPISGHATLYWYQQILGQGPKLLIQFQNNGVVDDSQLPKDRFSAERLKGVDSTLKIQPAKLEDSAVYLCAGSPRTSGLYNEQFFGPGTRLTVL.

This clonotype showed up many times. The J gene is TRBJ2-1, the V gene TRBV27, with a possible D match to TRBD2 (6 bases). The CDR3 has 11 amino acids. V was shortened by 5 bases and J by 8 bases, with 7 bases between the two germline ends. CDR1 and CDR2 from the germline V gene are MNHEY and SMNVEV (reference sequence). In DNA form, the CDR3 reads TGTGCCAGCAGTCGCGGGGATGAGCAGTTCTTC. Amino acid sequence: CASSRGDEQFF.

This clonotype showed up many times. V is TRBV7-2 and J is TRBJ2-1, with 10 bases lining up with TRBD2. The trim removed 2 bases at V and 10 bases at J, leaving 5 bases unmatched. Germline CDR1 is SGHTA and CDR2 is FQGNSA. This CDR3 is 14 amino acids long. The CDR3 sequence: CASSLMRAGGEQFF. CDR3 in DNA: TGTGCCAGCAGCTTAATGAGAGCGGGAGGGGAGCAGTTCTTC.

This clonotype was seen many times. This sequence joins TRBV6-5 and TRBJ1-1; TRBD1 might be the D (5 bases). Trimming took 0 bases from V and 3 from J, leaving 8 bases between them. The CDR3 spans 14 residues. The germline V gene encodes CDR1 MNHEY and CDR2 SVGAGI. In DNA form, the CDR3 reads TGTGCCAGCAGTTACTCAGCGGGGGACACTGAAGCTTTCTTT. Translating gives CASSYSAGDTEAFF.

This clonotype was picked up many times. The CDR3 nucleotides read TGCAGCGTTGCCCCAGGGGCTTTGACCTACGAGCAGTACTTC. Translated, it gives CSVAPGALTYEQYF. The chain uses TRBV29-1 and TRBJ2-7, with D possibly being TRBD1 (6 bases). Germline V gene lookup returns CDR1 SQVTM and CDR2 ANQGSEA. V gave up 4 bases and J gave up 2 bases, with 15 bases separating them. There are 14 residues in the CDR3.

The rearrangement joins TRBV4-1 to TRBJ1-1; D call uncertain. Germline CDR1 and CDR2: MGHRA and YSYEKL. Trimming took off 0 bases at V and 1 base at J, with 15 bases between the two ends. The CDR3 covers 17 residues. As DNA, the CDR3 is TGCGCCAGCAGCCAAGAATTGCGGAGATGGACGAACACTGAAGCTTTCTTT. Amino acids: CASSQELRRWTNTEAFF.

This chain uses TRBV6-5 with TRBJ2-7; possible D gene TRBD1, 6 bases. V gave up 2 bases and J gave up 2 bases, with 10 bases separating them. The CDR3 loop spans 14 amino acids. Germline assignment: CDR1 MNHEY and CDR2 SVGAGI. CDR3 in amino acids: CASSYGDTAYEQYF. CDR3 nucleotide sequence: TGTGCCAGCAGTTACGGGGACACCGCCTACGAGCAGTACTTC.

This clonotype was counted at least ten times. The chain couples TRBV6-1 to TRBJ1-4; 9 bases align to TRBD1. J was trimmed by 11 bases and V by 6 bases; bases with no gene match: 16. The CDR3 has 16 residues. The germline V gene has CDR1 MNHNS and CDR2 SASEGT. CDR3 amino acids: CASRSRDRAYNVKLFF. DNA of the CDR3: TGTGCCAGCAGGTCCCGGGACAGGGCTTATAATGTGAAACTGTTTTTT.

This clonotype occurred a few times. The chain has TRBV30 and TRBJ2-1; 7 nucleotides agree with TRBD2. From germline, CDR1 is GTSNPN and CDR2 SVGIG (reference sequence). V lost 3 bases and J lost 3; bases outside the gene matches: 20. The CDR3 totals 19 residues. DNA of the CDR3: TGTGCCTGGAGCGGATCGCTAAGCGGGACTCCTTTTATCTACAATGAGCAGTTCTTC. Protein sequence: CAWSGSLSGTPFIYNEQFF.

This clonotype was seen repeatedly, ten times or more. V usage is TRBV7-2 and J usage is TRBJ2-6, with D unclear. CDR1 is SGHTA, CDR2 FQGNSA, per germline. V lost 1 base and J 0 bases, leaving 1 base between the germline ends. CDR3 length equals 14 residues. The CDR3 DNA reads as TGTGCCAGCAGCTTAGTCTCTGGGGCCAACGTCCTGACTTTC. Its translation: CASSLVSGANVLTF.

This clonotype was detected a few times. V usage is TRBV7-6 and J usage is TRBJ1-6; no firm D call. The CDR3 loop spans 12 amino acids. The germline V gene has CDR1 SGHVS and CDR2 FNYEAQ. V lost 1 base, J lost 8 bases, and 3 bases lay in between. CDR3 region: CASSLGHSPLHF. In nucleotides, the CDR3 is TGTGCCAGCAGCTTAGGACATTCACCCCTCCACTTT.

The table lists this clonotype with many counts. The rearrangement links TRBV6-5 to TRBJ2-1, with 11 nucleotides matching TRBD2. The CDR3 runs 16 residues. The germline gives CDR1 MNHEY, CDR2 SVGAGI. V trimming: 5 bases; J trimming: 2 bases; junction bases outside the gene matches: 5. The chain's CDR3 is CASSNLAGGPYNEQFF. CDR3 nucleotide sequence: TGTGCCAGCAGTAATCTAGCGGGAGGCCCCTACAATGAGCAGTTCTTC.

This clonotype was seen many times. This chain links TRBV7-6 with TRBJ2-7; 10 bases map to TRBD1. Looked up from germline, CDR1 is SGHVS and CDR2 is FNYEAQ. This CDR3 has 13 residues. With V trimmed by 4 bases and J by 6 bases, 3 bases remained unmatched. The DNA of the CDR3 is TGTGCCAGCAGCTGGAGGACAGGGGGCGAGCAGTACTTC. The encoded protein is CASSWRTGGEQYF.

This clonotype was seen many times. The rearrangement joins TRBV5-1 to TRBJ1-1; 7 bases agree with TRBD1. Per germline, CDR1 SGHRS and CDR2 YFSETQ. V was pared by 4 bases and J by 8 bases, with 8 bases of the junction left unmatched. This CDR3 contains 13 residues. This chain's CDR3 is CASSPGGGGEAFF. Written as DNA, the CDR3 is TGCGCCAGCAGCCCGGGTGGAGGGGGCGAAGCTTTCTTT.

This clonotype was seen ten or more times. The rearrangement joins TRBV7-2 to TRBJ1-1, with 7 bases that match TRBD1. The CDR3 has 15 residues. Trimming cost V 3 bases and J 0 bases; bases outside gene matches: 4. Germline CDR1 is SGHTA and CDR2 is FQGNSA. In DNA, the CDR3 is TGTGCCAGCAGCTTGCAGACAGGGATGAACACTGAAGCTTTCTTT. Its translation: CASSLQTGMNTEAFF.

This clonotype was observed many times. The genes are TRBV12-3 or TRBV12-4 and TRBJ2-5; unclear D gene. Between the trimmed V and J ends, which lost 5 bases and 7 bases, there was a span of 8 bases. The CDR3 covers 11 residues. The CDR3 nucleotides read TGTGCCAGCAGTGGGATGGGGACCCAGTACTTC. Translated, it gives CASSGMGTQYF.

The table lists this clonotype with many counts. The CDR3 nucleotides read TGTGCCAGCAGCCTAAGGACAGGAACGGGACTTAGGAATTACGAGCAGTACTTC. It is translated as CASSLRTGTGLRNYEQYF. The genes are TRBV7-8 and TRBJ2-7, with TRBD1 as a possible D gene (7 bases). The CDR3 contains 18 residues. Looked up from germline, CDR1 is SGHVS and CDR2 is FQNEAQ. Trimming took off 5 bases at V and 4 bases at J, with 27 bases between the two ends.

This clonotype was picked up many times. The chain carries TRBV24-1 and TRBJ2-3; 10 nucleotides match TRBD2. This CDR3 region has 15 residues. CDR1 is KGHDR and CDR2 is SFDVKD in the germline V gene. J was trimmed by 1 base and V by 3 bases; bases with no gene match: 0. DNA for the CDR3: TGTGCCACCAGTGATGGGACTAGCGGCACAGATACGCAGTATTTT. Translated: CATSDGTSGTDTQYF.

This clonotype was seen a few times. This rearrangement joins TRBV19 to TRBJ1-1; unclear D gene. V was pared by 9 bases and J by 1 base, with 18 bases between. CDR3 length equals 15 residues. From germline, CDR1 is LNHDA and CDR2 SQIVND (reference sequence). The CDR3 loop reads CASKGWAGRNTEAFF. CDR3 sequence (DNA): TGTGCCAGCAAGGGTTGGGCAGGCCGGAACACTGAAGCTTTCTTT.

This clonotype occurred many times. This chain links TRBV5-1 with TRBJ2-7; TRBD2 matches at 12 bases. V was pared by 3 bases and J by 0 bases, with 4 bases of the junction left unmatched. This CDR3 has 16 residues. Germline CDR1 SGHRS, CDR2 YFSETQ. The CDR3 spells CASSSWTSGTSYEQYF. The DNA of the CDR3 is TGCGCCAGCAGCTCCTGGACTAGCGGGACCTCCTACGAGCAGTACTTC.

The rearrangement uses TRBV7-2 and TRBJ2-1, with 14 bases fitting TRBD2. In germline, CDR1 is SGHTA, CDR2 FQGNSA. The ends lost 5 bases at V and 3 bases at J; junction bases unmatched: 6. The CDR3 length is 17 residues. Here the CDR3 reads CASSPGLAGEGYNEQFF. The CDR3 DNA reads TGTGCCAGCAGCCCGGGACTAGCGGGAGAGGGCTACAATGAGCAGTTCTTC.

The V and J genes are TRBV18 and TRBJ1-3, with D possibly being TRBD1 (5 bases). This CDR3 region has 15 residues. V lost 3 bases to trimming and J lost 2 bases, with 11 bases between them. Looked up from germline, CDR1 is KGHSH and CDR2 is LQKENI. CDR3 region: CASSPWGSPGNTIYF. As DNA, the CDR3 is TGTGCCAGCTCACCGTGGGGGTCTCCTGGAAACACCATATATTTT.

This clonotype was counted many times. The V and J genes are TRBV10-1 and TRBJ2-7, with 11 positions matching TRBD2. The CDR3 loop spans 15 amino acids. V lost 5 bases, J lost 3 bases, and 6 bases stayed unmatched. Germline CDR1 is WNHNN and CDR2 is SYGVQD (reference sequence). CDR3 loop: CASSPGTSGGYEQYF. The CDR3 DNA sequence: TGCGCCAGCAGTCCCGGGACTAGCGGAGGCTACGAGCAGTACTTC.

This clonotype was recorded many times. The CDR3 DNA reads as TGCAGCGCCTCAAAAACAGGGGCAAAAAACATTCAGTACTTC. Its protein product is CSASKTGAKNIQYF. This chain links TRBV29-1 with TRBJ2-4; 7 nucleotides match TRBD1. CDR1 and CDR2 from the germline V gene are SQVTM and ANQGSEA. Trimming removed 7 bases from V and 4 bases from J; junction bases left unmatched: 10. This CDR3 contains 14 residues.

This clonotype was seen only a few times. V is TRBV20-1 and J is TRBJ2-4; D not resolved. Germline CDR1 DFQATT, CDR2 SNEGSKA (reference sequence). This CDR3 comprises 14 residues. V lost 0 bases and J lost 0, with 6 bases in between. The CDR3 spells CSARDLLAKNIQYF. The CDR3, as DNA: TGCAGTGCTAGAGATTTACTAGCCAAAAACATTCAGTACTTC.

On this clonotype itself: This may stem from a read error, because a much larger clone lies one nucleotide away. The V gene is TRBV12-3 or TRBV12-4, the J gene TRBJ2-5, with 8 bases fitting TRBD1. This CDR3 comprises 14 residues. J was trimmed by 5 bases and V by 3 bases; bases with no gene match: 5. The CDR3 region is CASSFTGGTETQYF. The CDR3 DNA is TGTGCCAGCAGTTTTACAGGGGGGACGGAGACCCAGTACTTC.

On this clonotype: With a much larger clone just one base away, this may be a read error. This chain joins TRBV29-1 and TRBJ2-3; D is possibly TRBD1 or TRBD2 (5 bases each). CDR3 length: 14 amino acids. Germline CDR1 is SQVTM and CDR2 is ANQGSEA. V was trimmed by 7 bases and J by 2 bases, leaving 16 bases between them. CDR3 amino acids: CSGQGREITDTQYF. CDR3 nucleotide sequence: TGCAGCGGGCAGGGACGGGAAATCACAGATACGCAGTATTTT.